This T cell receptor beta chain was identified in a study of shared clonotypes between healthy human individuals. The material for each subset, its genomic DNA, was split evenly across several immunoSEQ plates. Libraries were prepared by immunoSEQ multiplex PCR; TCRdb keeps only in-frame clonotypes and omits some of them. In the table there are hundreds of thousands of clones, 85% to 95% of which are singletons. V gave up 0 bases and J gave up 3 bases; unmatched junction bases: 2. Germline CDR1 is MGHRA and CDR2 is YSYEKL. The CDR3 is made up of 15 amino acids. Terminally differentiated effector memory CD45RA+ cells were excluded from the naive CD8 cells, which were CD45RO-negative and positively selected for CCR7.

The rearrangement uses TRBV4-1 and TRBJ2-7, with TRBD2 identical over 10 bases. This TCR came from a woman in her thirties in good health. The source material was naive CD8+ T cells sorted from blood. CDR3 DNA: TGCGCCAGCAGCCAAGATACTAGCGGGATCTACGAGCAGTACTTC. This encodes CASSQDTSGIYEQYF.